This T cell receptor beta chain was sequenced for a study of glioma-infiltrating T cells. Study-wide background: Before surgery, glioma patients received dexamethasone for at most six days.

Details on this clonotype: A much larger clone differs by one base, so this may be a read error.

Germline CDR1 reads LNHNV; CDR2 reads YYDKDF (reference sequence). This CDR3 region has 15 residues. V lost 0 bases and J lost 5, with 13 bases in between. Amplification of TCR alpha and beta CDR3 regions from RNA used iRepertoire nested multiplex PCR. TCRdb re-called the multiplex PCR reads with MiXCR, one entry per CDR3 protein. The sample consists of around 390,000 distinct CDR3 sequences, approximately 42% of them appearing once. The sample taken for sequencing was glioma tissue, nonneoplastic brain tissue, or PBMCs (not recorded which). The source of this sequence is a human donor with low-grade glioma or glioblastoma, undergoing nonglioma brain surgery, or in good health (not recorded which). The chain has TRBV15 and TRBJ2-5; D may correspond to TRBD1 or TRBD2 (5 bases each). The CDR3 is CATSRDPGPAETQYF. The CDR3 coding sequence is TGTGCCACCAGCAGAGATCCGGGGCCGGCGGAGACCCAGTACTTC.